A single T cell receptor beta chain is shown here with its context. As yet, its antigen is unknown. These data come from a study of shared clonotypes between healthy human individuals. Overall study: CD4 naive and memory got three plates each, CD8 naive two, CD8 memory one. The study, taken as a whole, reports: The rarefaction results pointed to incomplete sorted-subset sequencing despite large depth.

This table comes from immunoSEQ multiplex PCR, and its TCRdb copy is limited to in-frame clones, with some not included. The data contain approximately 1,500,000 clones, around 98% of them singletons. This CDR3 contains 15 residues. Per germline, CDR1 KGHSH and CDR2 LQKENI. V trimming: 2 bases; J trimming: 3 bases; junction bases outside the gene matches: 4. The sequenced sample was naive CD4+ T cells sorted from blood. As to subset: CD45RA+ positively selected. This sequence was found in a man under 40 in good health. The rearrangement joins TRBV18 to TRBJ2-7; TRBD2 matches at 10 bases. DNA for the CDR3: TGTGCCAGCTCACCAGAGGCTAGCGGGAGCTACGAGCAGTACTTC. Its translation: CASSPEASGSYEQYF.